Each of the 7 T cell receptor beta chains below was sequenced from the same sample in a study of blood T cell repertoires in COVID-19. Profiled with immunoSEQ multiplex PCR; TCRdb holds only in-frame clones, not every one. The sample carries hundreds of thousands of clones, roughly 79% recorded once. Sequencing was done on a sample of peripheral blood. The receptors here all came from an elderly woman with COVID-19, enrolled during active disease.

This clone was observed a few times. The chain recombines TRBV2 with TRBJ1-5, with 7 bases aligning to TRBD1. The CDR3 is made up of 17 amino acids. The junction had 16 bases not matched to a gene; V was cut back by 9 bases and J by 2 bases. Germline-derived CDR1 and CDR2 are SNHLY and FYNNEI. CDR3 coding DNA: TGTGCCAGAGCCCCCAGAATCAGGGACAGAGGCAATCAGCCCCAGCATTTT. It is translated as CARAPRIRDRGNQPQHF.

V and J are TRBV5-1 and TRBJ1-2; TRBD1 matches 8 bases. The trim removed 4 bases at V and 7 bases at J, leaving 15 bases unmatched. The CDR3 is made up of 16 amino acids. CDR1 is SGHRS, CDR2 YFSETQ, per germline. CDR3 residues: CASSLSTPTGAGGYTF. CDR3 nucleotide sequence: TGCGCCAGCAGCCTTAGTACGCCGACAGGGGCGGGTGGCTACACCTTC.

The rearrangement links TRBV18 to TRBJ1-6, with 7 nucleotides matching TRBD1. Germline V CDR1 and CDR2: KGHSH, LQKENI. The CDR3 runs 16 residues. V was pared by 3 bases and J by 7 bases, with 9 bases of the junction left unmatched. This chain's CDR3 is CASSPDRLGWNSPLHF. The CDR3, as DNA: TGTGCCAGCTCACCGGACAGGCTAGGATGGAATTCACCCCTCCACTTT.

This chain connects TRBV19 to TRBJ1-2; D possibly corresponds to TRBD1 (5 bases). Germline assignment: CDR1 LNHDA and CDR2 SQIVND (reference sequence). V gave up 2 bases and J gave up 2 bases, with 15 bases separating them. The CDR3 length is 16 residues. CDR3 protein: CASSISGTRGNYGYTF. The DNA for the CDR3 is TGTGCCAGTAGTATATCGGGGACCCGGGGGAACTATGGCTACACCTTC.

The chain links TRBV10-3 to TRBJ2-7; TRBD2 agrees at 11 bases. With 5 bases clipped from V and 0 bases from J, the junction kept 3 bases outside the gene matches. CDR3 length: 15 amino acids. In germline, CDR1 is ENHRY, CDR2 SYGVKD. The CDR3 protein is CAISRGLADSYEQYF. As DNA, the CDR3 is TGTGCCATCAGTAGGGGACTAGCGGACTCCTACGAGCAGTACTTC.

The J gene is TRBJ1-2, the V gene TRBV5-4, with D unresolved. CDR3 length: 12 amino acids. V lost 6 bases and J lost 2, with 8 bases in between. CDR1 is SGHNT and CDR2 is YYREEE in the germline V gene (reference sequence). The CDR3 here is CASTTGNYGYTF. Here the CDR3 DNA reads TGTGCCAGCACGACTGGAAACTATGGCTACACCTTC.

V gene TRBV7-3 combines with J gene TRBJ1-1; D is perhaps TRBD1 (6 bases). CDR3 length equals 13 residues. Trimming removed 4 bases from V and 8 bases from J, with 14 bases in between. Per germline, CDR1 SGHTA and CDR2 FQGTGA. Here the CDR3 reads CASSSQGIQEAFF. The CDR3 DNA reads TGTGCCAGCAGCTCCCAGGGGATACAGGAAGCTTTCTTT.